These T cell receptor beta chains were read from a single sample in a study of T cells in Graves' hyperthyroidism and ophthalmopathy. One entry per CDR3 protein, called by TCRdb with MiXCR from the multiplex PCR reads. This sample carries about 260,000 distinct CDR3 sequences, roughly 15% of them seen once, and the ten largest clones take around 28%. What was sequenced was blood. The receptor set was obtained from a young woman with Graves' ophthalmopathy. Both conserved end residues are part of each CDR3. The D gene is left open where the match is weak. Size is omitted from some rows. Given values are once, few, many or a class for expanded clones.

D gene	clone size	V gene	J gene	CDR3 protein	CDR3 DNA
TRBD1	many	TRBV30	TRBJ2-2	CAGRTGGTNTGELFF	TGTGCCGGCCGGACAGGGGGAACGAACACCGGGGAGCTGTTTTTT
TRBD2	many	TRBV7-9	TRBJ2-7	CASSSQAGGMAYEQYF	TGTGCCAGCAGCTCGCAAGCGGGGGGGATGGCCTACGAGCAGTACTTC
.	many	TRBV6-1	TRBJ2-3	CASSDHPLVTDTQYF	TGTGCCAGCAGTGACCACCCACTTGTCACAGATACGCAGTATTTT
.	.	TRBV30	TRBJ1-1	CAWSHQNLGPEAFF	TGTGCCTGGAGTCACCAGAACCTAGGACCTGAAGCTTTCTTT
TRBD2	many	TRBV28	TRBJ2-3	CASSPTSGRTDTQYF	TGTGCCAGCAGTCCGACAAGCGGGAGAACAGATACGCAGTATTTT
.	.	TRBV20-1	TRBJ1-1	CSASVTDEAFF	TGCAGTGCTAGTGTTACGGATGAAGCTTTCTTT
TRBD2	.	TRBV6-2/TRBV6-3	TRBJ2-1	CASSYPGTSGYNEQFF	TGTGCCAGCAGTTACCCCGGGACTAGCGGCTACAATGAGCAGTTCTTC
TRBD2	many	TRBV7-8	TRBJ2-5	CASSLPGLAKETQYF	TGTGCCAGCAGCTTGCCGGGACTAGCGAAAGAGACCCAGTACTTC
.	.	TRBV28	TRBJ1-1	CASSQGGNEAFF	TGTGCCAGCAGCCAGGGAGGTAATGAAGCTTTCTTT
.	many	TRBV4-3	TRBJ2-7	CASSQDRTDYEQYF	TGCGCCAGCAGCCAAGATAGGACAGACTACGAGCAGTACTTC
.	many	TRBV11-2	TRBJ2-6	CASSSGPGNSGANVLTF	TGTGCCAGCAGCTCGGGTCCGGGTAACTCTGGGGCCAACGTCCTGACTTTC
TRBD2	many	TRBV3-1	TRBJ2-7	CASSRGLAGGPFAYEQYF	TGTGCCAGCAGTCGAGGACTAGCGGGAGGGCCCTTTGCCTACGAGCAGTACTTC
TRBD1	many	TRBV20-1	TRBJ1-2	CSAPGQGNYGYTF	TGCAGTGCCCCGGGACAGGGGAACTATGGCTACACCTTC
.	many	TRBV6-5	TRBJ2-3	CASSYRGIGDTQYF	TGTGCCAGCAGTTACAGGGGGATAGGAGATACGCAGTATTTT
.	.	TRBV5-5	TRBJ2-1	CASSLDGGSVEQFF	TGTGCCAGCAGCTTGGACGGGGGCTCGGTTGAGCAGTTCTTC
TRBD1	.	TRBV19	TRBJ2-2	CARLGQGKYDTGELFF	TGTGCCAGACTAGGACAGGGGAAATACGACACCGGGGAGCTGTTTTTT
.	many	TRBV29-1	TRBJ2-5	CSVEGATGEEETQYF	TGCAGCGTTGAAGGCGCGACGGGAGAAGAGGAGACCCAGTACTTC
.	many	TRBV20-1	TRBJ2-3	CSASFGLVTDTQYF	TGCAGTGCTAGTTTTGGATTAGTAACAGATACGCAGTATTTT
TRBD1	many	TRBV2	TRBJ1-5	CASRPGQGRRKHF	TGTGCCAGCAGGCCGGGACAGGGGCGAAGGAAGCATTTT
.	many	TRBV2	TRBJ1-5	CASSRAGGGGTQHF	TGTGCCAGCAGTCGAGCGGGGGGGGGCGGGACCCAGCATTTT
.	many	TRBV20-1	TRBJ2-7	CSATGTGEQYF	TGCAGTGCGACCGGGACCGGCGAGCAGTACTTC
.	many	TRBV6-2/TRBV6-3	TRBJ2-7	CASSPQTRYEQYF	TGTGCCAGCAGCCCCCAGACCCGCTACGAGCAGTACTTC
.	.	TRBV3-1	TRBJ2-7	CASSPWGGQPYEQYF	TGTGCCAGCAGCCCCTGGGGGGGACAGCCTTACGAGCAGTACTTC
.	many	TRBV7-2	TRBJ1-2	CASSLARVGYTF	TGTGCCAGCAGCTTAGCGCGGGTTGGCTACACCTTC
.	many	TRBV6-2/TRBV6-3	TRBJ2-4	CASSFLGKNIQYF	TGTGCCAGCAGTTTTTTGGGAAAAAACATTCAGTACTTC
TRBD1	.	TRBV14	TRBJ1-2	CASSQKTGAGYGYTF	TGTGCCAGCAGCCAAAAAACAGGGGCAGGCTATGGCTACACCTTC
TRBD1	many	TRBV28	TRBJ1-2	CASTPGQPPYTF	TGTGCCAGCACCCCGGGACAGCCTCCCTACACCTTC
.	many	TRBV10-3	TRBJ1-2	CAISEGGNYGYTF	TGTGCCATCAGTGAGGGGGGTAACTATGGCTACACCTTC
.	many	TRBV7-9	TRBJ2-3	CAIGGTDTQYF	TGTGCCATTGGAGGGACAGATACGCAGTATTTT
.	many	TRBV11-2	TRBJ2-3	CASSLLFQPVTDTQYF	TGTGCCAGCAGCTTATTGTTCCAGCCCGTCACAGATACGCAGTATTTT
.	many	TRBV6-1	TRBJ1-4	CASRGGEKLFF	TGTGCCAGCAGGGGTGGGGAAAAACTGTTTTTT
.	many	TRBV25-1	TRBJ1-2	CASSELGANYGYTF	TGTGCCAGCAGTGAATTGGGAGCCAACTATGGCTACACCTTC
TRBD2	many	TRBV12-3/TRBV12-4	TRBJ2-3	CASSPRGGPNTQYF	TGTGCCAGCAGTCCCCGGGGGGGACCTAATACGCAGTATTTT
TRBD1	few	TRBV5-6	TRBJ2-5	CASSPTGAETQYF	TGTGCCAGCAGCCCTACAGGGGCCGAGACCCAGTACTTC
TRBD2	.	TRBV27	TRBJ2-1	CASSLRLAGEIDNEQFF	TGTGCCAGCAGTTTGCGGCTAGCGGGGGAAATAGACAATGAGCAGTTCTTC
.	many	TRBV20-1	TRBJ1-2	CSARPGTSKYGYTF	TGCAGTGCTAGACCCGGGACATCTAAATATGGCTACACCTTC
.	many	TRBV15	TRBJ1-4	CATSGGTTEKLFF	TGTGCCACCAGCGGAGGGACGACTGAAAAACTGTTTTTT
TRBD2	.	TRBV12-3/TRBV12-4	TRBJ2-1	CASRGAGGPYNEQFF	TGTGCCAGCAGAGGGGCGGGAGGACCCTACAATGAGCAGTTCTTC
TRBD2	few	TRBV18	TRBJ2-7	CASSYQRGESEQYF	TGTGCCAGCTCATATCAGCGGGGGGAGTCCGAGCAGTACTTC
TRBD2	.	TRBV19	TRBJ2-3	CASSIGVTSGGVTDTQYF	TGTGCCAGTAGTATAGGTGTGACTAGCGGAGGAGTCACAGATACGCAGTATTTT
.	many	TRBV12-3/TRBV12-4	TRBJ2-5	CASSADVVTETQYF	TGTGCCAGCAGTGCGGACGTAGTTACGGAGACCCAGTACTTC
.	few	TRBV19	TRBJ2-5	CASSIYGGETQYF	TGTGCCAGTAGTATTTATGGTGGAGAGACCCAGTACTTC
TRBD2	many	TRBV6-1	TRBJ2-7	CASIRGLAGVAEQYF	TGTGCCAGCATAAGGGGACTAGCGGGAGTTGCCGAGCAGTACTTC
.	many	TRBV30	TRBJ2-7	CAWSTNYEQYF	TGTGCCTGGAGTACCAACTACGAGCAGTACTTC
.	many	TRBV14	TRBJ1-1	CASSQERLISGATEAFF	TGTGCCAGCAGCCAAGAGCGGCTGATCTCCGGGGCCACTGAAGCTTTCTTT
TRBD2	once	TRBV6-1	TRBJ2-1	CASRSERGAYNEQFF	TGTGCCAGCAGGTCGGAGCGGGGGGCTTACAATGAGCAGTTCTTC
TRBD2	.	TRBV28	TRBJ2-1	CASNPTVRTSGSLDNEQFF	TGTGCCAGCAACCCAACGGTGAGGACTAGCGGGAGTTTGGACAATGAGCAGTTCTTC
TRBD1	many	TRBV6-1	TRBJ1-5	CASRSTGVGQPQHF	TGTGCCAGCAGGTCGACAGGGGTAGGTCAGCCCCAGCATTTT
.	many	TRBV2	TRBJ2-4	CASSGTGRASRLDIQYF	TGTGCCAGCAGTGGTACAGGGCGGGCTAGTAGGTTAGACATTCAGTACTTC
.	.	TRBV14	TRBJ2-1	CASSQARTPPYNEQFF	TGTGCCAGCAGCCAAGCGAGGACACCCCCCTACAATGAGCAGTTCTTC
.	many	TRBV5-1	TRBJ1-6	CASSLTPPRDNSPLHF	TGCGCCAGCAGCTTGACACCTCCGAGGGATAATTCACCCCTCCACTTT
TRBD2	many	TRBV29-1	TRBJ2-1	CSVPQGAGGNPYEQFF	TGCAGCGTCCCCCAAGGTGCGGGAGGGAACCCCTATGAGCAGTTCTTC
.	many	TRBV12-3/TRBV12-4	TRBJ2-4	CASSFGGGAQYF	TGTGCCAGCAGTTTCGGAGGGGGCGCTCAGTACTTC